A selection of T cell receptor beta chains follows, all from one sample in a study of blood T cell repertoires in COVID-19. TCRdb's table, derived via immunoSEQ multiplex PCR, lists solely in-frame clones and lacks some. The sample lists about 71,000 clones; 82% were seen once. The specimen was peripheral blood. These receptors originate from an elderly woman with acute or convalescent COVID-19. The CDR3 runs from the conserved cysteine through the conserved F or W. Size is stated for part of the rows, as once, few or many counts, or as a class when the clone is expanded.

size,V,J,CDR3
-,TRBV28,TRBJ2-3,CASSPDRTILNTQYF
-,TRBV19,TRBJ2-5,CASIRTGAPQETQYF
-,TRBV7-9,TRBJ1-4,CASSLTAGTGQKLFF
few,TRBV4-2,TRBJ2-3,CASSLAATDTQYF
-,TRBV5-1,TRBJ2-7,CASSRTSDYEQYF
once,TRBV12-5,TRBJ1-5,CASGLVLGVQGVNQPQHF
few,TRBV24-1,TRBJ2-7,CATSEGPGHLFSYEQYF
-,TRBV7-9,TRBJ1-1,CASSLWPGGYRVTEAFF
-,TRBV6-2/TRBV6-3,TRBJ2-4,CASSYQGLAGGTKNIQYF
-,TRBV6-5,TRBJ1-5,CASRDTGVVNQPQHF
few,TRBV7-2,TRBJ2-1,CASSSTSAYNEQFF
-,TRBV7-9,TRBJ1-2,CASTSHVRGLSGYTF
-,TRBV19,TRBJ2-1,CASGPSGGLYNEQFF
once,TRBV5-1,TRBJ1-2,CASSLAPGTANYGYTF
-,TRBV12-3/TRBV12-4,TRBJ2-1,CASTTGHRNEQFF
-,TRBV10-1,TRBJ2-3,CASSESLRSTDTQYF
once,TRBV5-1,TRBJ2-3,CASSFRTSGSTDTQYF
-,TRBV3-1/TRBV3-2,TRBJ2-1,CASRALADNEQFF
-,TRBV27,TRBJ2-3,CASSLQCFTDTQYF
-,TRBV6-1,TRBJ1-1,CASSDRTPGRAFF
-,TRBV16,TRBJ2-2,CASSQSTGAGELFF
once,TRBV6-1,TRBJ2-3,CASSEAHHFTDTQYF
-,TRBV6-2/TRBV6-3,TRBJ2-5,CASSVWDRGETQYF
-,TRBV29-1,TRBJ1-1,CSGTRASNTEAFF
-,TRBV10-3,TRBJ2-1,CAISESGTSGNNEQFF
few,TRBV28,TRBJ2-3,CATSDRRRGPDTQYF
-,TRBV2,TRBJ2-1,CASKEVSGSTNEQFF
medium-sized,TRBV3-1/TRBV3-2,TRBJ1-6,CASSQDRPGGGFGSPLHF
-,TRBV11-2,TRBJ2-1,CASSFSGEQFF
-,TRBV6-5,TRBJ2-1,CASRPGSGNEQFF
-,TRBV6-5,TRBJ2-3,CASRRGQGARDTQYF
many,TRBV18,TRBJ1-1,CASSPTGQFNTEAFF
-,TRBV6-2/TRBV6-3,TRBJ2-7,CASSYFSGEQYF
-,TRBV6-1,TRBJ2-7,CASSETQGYYEQYF
-,TRBV5-1,TRBJ2-5,CASSLAETQYF
-,TRBV2,TRBJ2-2,CASRMTGTKTGELFF
-,TRBV7-9,TRBJ1-2,CASSPTWASNYGYTF
once,TRBV16,TRBJ2-7,CASSQGDSTYEQYF
-,TRBV7-9,TRBJ1-2,CASSLYRDGYTF
few,TRBV19,TRBJ2-7,CASRQSGRASEQYF
-,TRBV2,TRBJ2-2,CASSEPTALNTGELFF
few,TRBV11-2,TRBJ1-5,CASSLELGEMGNQPQHF
-,TRBV10-3,TRBJ2-5,CAISPQGPRETQYF
once,TRBV2,TRBJ2-5,CASSGPVSKTQYF
-,TRBV7-9,TRBJ1-1,CASTMTASNTEAFF
-,TRBV11-2,TRBJ1-1,CASSPLNPRGQGKGAEAFF
-,TRBV3-1/TRBV3-2,TRBJ2-1,CASSQGSWANEQFF
few,TRBV6-6,TRBJ1-1,CASSPTENTEAFF
-,TRBV5-1,TRBJ2-7,CASSLASRGSWDEQYF
-,TRBV7-6,TRBJ2-7,CASSVGGSGRYEQYF
-,TRBV5-1,TRBJ2-2,CASRHPQPGTHLGNTGELFF
-,TRBV18,TRBJ2-1,CASSRLAGAHNEQFF
-,TRBV6-5,TRBJ2-7,CASSRTSGSYEQYF